The TCR beta chain described here comes from a study of cytomegalovirus exposure and HLA in healthy donors. 13 Jbeta primers and 60 Vbeta primers were used for the PCR. The data were produced by immunoSEQ multiplex PCR, yet TCRdb's version contains in-frame clones alone and is incomplete. This table has under 200,000 clones, around 84% appearing once. Trimming took off 6 bases at V and 4 bases at J, with 19 bases between the two ends. The V gene's germline CDR1 is LNHDA and CDR2 SQIVND (reference sequence). This CDR3 is 16 amino acids long. This sequence originates from a woman younger than 30 in good health and CMV-seronegative. The gene calls are TRBV19 and TRBJ2-1; D possibly corresponds to TRBD2 (5 bases). Sequenced sample: PBMCs. The CDR3 DNA sequence: TGTGCCAGTAGCCTGACTGGGAAGCGGACTTACAATGAGCAGTTCTTC. Residues: CASSLTGKRTYNEQFF.